Following are 15 T cell receptor beta chains from one sample sequenced in a study of vaccination and CD4 T cells after COVID-19 (dated by TCRdb to the early 2020s). The antigens for these receptors are not known. Library generation was performed with PCR. The instrument given in TCRdb is Illumina iSeq 100. DNA from cultured CD4+ T cells was subjected to TCR sequencing with the Oncomine TCR Beta short-read assay at the Johns Hopkins FTIC core. The public sequencing data were trimmed at Q25 with fastp and processed into clonotypes with MiXCR by TCRdb, which kept only in-frame beta chains. CDR3 protein duplicates are merged, each entry listing the most common genes and DNA. The sample includes about 4,000 distinct CDR3 sequences, with about 19% observed a single time. The top ten hold around 20% of the sample. Read against the paper, the sample's treatment or condition label means: approximately 10-day PBMC culture with coronavirus spike peptide pools or control peptides (ViraFEST assay).

Sequences were obtained from CD4+ T cells from blood, cultured in vitro. Receptor source: a human donor who had recovered from COVID-19.

This clonotype has a handful of counts. As DNA, the CDR3 is TGTGCCAGCAGCCGCACCGGACAGGGTAATTCACCCCTCCACTTT. It specifies CASSRTGQGNSPLHF. The chain uses TRBV2 and TRBJ1-6; 8 bases are a match to TRBD1. This CDR3 contains 15 residues. Unmatched junction bases numbered 7, after V lost 6 bases and J lost 6 bases. Germline V gene data show CDR1 as SNHLY and CDR2 as FYNNEI.

This clonotype qualifies as medium-sized. V and J are TRBV9 and TRBJ2-3, with TRBD2 matching over 10 bases. Germline-derived CDR1 and CDR2 are SGDLS and YYNGEE. The V and J ends lost 4 bases and 1 base, in that order; junction bases with no gene match: 3. The CDR3 contains 15 residues. CDR3 sequence (DNA): TGTGCCAGCAGCCCAACTAGCGGGGGCACAGATACGCAGTATTTT. Protein product: CASSPTSGGTDTQYF.

This clonotype was found a few times. This chain uses TRBV20-1 with TRBJ1-5; D not resolved. V was shortened by 4 bases and J by 2 bases, with 6 bases between the two germline ends. The CDR3 extends over 12 amino acids. Germline values: CDR1 DFQATT, CDR2 SNEGSKA (reference sequence). In nucleotides, the CDR3 is TGCAGTGCTAAGGACGGCAATCAGCCCCAGCATTTT. The encoded protein is CSAKDGNQPQHF.

This clonotype is medium-sized within its sample. This rearrangement joins TRBV20-1 to TRBJ2-1; D unresolved. The ends were cut back, 3 bases at V and 4 bases at J, with 13 bases in the middle. The CDR3 loop spans 14 amino acids. Germline loops: CDR1 DFQATT, CDR2 SNEGSKA (reference sequence). The chain's CDR3 is CSASLSAGYNEQFF. The CDR3 DNA sequence: TGCAGTGCTAGTTTGTCTGCTGGGTACAATGAGCAGTTCTTC.

This chain links TRBV6-1 with TRBJ2-2; 10 bases match TRBD1. V lost 3 bases to trimming and J lost 5 bases; unmatched junction nucleotides: 6. The germline gives CDR1 MNHNS, CDR2 SASEGT. This CDR3 comprises 16 residues. CDR3 protein: CASSDRQGAWTGELFF. Written as DNA, the CDR3 is TGTGCCAGCAGTGACCGACAGGGGGCCTGGACCGGGGAGCTGTTTTTT.

This clonotype is termed medium-sized. The chain joins TRBV27 to TRBJ1-6; D is undetermined. The ends were cut back, 5 bases at V and 5 bases at J, with 4 bases in the middle. CDR1 and CDR2 (germline): MNHEY, SMNVEV (reference sequence). The CDR3 has 12 residues. CDR3 residues: CASSRDNSPLHF. DNA of the CDR3: TGTGCCAGCAGTCGAGATAATTCACCCCTCCACTTT.

To note about this clonotype: A single base separates this from a much larger clone, so it may be a read error. V usage is TRBV2 and J usage is TRBJ2-5; no clear D gene. Germline V lookup: CDR1 SNHLY, CDR2 FYNNEI. V lost 5 bases, J lost 0 bases, and 13 bases lay in between. The CDR3 runs 15 residues. Here the CDR3 reads CASSWAPEYQETQYF. CDR3 DNA: TGTGCCAGCAGTTGGGCCCCGGAGTACCAAGAGACCCAGTACTTC.

This clonotype was observed a few times. The chain couples TRBV15 to TRBJ2-1; 11 bases map to TRBD1. V shed 8 bases, J shed 4 bases, and the junction held 10 bases outside the gene matches. CDR1 and CDR2 from the germline V gene are LNHNV and YYDKDF (reference sequence). The CDR3 runs 16 residues. Written as DNA, the CDR3 is TGTGCCACCGATAAGTCAGGACAGGGGGCATACAATGAGCAGTTCTTC. This encodes CATDKSGQGAYNEQFF.

This clonotype was seen only a few times. V is TRBV30 and J is TRBJ2-7; D may be TRBD2 (5 bases). Per germline, CDR1 GTSNPN and CDR2 SVGIG (reference sequence). V lost 2 bases to trimming and J lost 7 bases, with 15 bases between them. The length of the CDR3 is 13 residues. CDR3 in amino acids: CAWSIGLSMEQYF. Here the CDR3 DNA reads TGTGCCTGGAGTATTGGACTCTCTATGGAGCAGTACTTC.

Regarding this clonotype: Germline and junction disagree at one end, which may indicate a read error. V gene TRBV12-3 or TRBV12-4 combines with J gene TRBJ1-5; D gene ambiguous. The CDR3 loop spans 14 amino acids. The CDR3, as DNA: TGTGCCAGCAGATTAGGGCTTAGCAATCAGCCCCAGCATTTT. Its translation is CASRLGLSNQPQHF.

This clonotype is labeled as large (0.1 to 1%). This chain uses TRBV20-1 with TRBJ1-5, with a weak D call TRBD1 (5 bases). V lost 4 bases to trimming and J lost 6 bases, with 19 bases between them. The CDR3 spans 15 residues. Germline CDR1 is DFQATT and CDR2 is SNEGSKA (reference sequence). In nucleotides, the CDR3 is TGCAGTGCTACTGACGTCGGGGGTGGGAGTCAGCCCCAGCATTTT. Translating it yields CSATDVGGGSQPQHF.

There are a few counts of this clonotype. V gene TRBV29-1 combines with J gene TRBJ2-7; the D gene could be TRBD1 or TRBD2 (6 bases each). Germline V gene lookup returns CDR1 SQVTM and CDR2 ANQGSEA. This CDR3 has 13 amino acids. V was cut by 4 bases and J by 0 bases, with 10 bases left in between. The CDR3 DNA sequence: TGCAGCGTTGCGGGGGCAATCTCCTACGAGCAGTACTTC. Translation: CSVAGAISYEQYF.

The chain combines TRBV30 with TRBJ2-2, with 9 bases fitting TRBD1. CDR1 is GTSNPN, CDR2 SVGIG, per germline (reference sequence). The CDR3 length is 18 residues. Trimming removed 1 base from V and 6 bases from J; junction bases left unmatched: 15. For the CDR3, the DNA is TGTGCCTGGAGTGAACTACCAACGGGACAGGGTGGTCCCGGGGAGCTGTTTTTT. Encoded protein: CAWSELPTGQGGPGELFF.

Turning to this clonotype: The junction differs from germline at one of its ends, possibly a read error. The rearrangement uses TRBV6-4 and TRBJ2-2; D is possibly TRBD2 (5 bases). Germline V gene lookup returns CDR1 MRHNA and CDR2 SNTAGT. This CDR3 is built from 10 residues. DNA for the CDR3: TGTGCCAGTAAAACCGGGGAGCCGTTTTTT. Translation gives CASKTGEPFF.

Worth noting for this clonotype: At one end, the junction sequence differs from germline, possibly due to a read error. The chain combines TRBV6-2 or TRBV6-3 with TRBJ1-1, with 7 bases identical to TRBD1. CDR3 length: 15 residues. Germline V lookup: CDR1 MNHEY, CDR2 SVGEGT. In nucleotides, the CDR3 is TGTGCCAGCGGTTACGCCGAGGGGGCCCTCGCTGAAGCTTTCTTT. This codes for CASGYAEGALAEAFF.